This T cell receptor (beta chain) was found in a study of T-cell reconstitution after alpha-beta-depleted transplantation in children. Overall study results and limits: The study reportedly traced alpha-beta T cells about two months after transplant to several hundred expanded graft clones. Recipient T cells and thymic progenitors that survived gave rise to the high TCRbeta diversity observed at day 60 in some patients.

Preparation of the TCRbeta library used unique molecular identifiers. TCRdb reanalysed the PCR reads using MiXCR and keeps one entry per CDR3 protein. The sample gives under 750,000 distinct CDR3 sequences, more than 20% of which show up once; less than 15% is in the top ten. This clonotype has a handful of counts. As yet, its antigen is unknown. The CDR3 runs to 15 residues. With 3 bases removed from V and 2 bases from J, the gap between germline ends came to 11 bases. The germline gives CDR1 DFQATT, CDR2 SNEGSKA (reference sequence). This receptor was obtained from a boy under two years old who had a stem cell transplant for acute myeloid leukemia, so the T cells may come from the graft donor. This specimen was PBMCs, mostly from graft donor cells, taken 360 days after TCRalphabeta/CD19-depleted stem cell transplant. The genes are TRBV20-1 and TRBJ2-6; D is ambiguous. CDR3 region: CSASRTWAGANVLTF. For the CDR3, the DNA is TGCAGTGCTAGCCGAACATGGGCTGGGGCCAACGTCCTGACTTTC.